Sequencing of this T cell receptor beta chain was carried out in a study of blood T cell repertoires in COVID-19. For the study at large: Sample material is recorded as cDNA or gDNA derived from T cells, B-cell-depleted T cells, or PBMCs.

Assay: immunoSEQ multiplex PCR; the TCRdb copy retains only in-frame clones and omits some. Of approximately 250,000 clones in the sample, about 86% are singletons; the top ten hold roughly 4%. This clone appeared a few times. V gave up 6 bases and J gave up 10 bases; unmatched junction bases: 8. Per germline, CDR1 LNHDA and CDR2 SQIVND (reference sequence). The CDR3 sequence is 14 residues long. Sequenced material: peripheral blood. The chain carries TRBV19 and TRBJ1-6, with 8 bases aligning to TRBD1. The receptor was isolated from a man younger than 35 with active or convalescent COVID-19. CDR3 residues: CASREGQGASPLHF. The DNA for the CDR3 is TGTGCCAGTAGAGAAGGACAGGGTGCGTCACCCCTCCACTTT.